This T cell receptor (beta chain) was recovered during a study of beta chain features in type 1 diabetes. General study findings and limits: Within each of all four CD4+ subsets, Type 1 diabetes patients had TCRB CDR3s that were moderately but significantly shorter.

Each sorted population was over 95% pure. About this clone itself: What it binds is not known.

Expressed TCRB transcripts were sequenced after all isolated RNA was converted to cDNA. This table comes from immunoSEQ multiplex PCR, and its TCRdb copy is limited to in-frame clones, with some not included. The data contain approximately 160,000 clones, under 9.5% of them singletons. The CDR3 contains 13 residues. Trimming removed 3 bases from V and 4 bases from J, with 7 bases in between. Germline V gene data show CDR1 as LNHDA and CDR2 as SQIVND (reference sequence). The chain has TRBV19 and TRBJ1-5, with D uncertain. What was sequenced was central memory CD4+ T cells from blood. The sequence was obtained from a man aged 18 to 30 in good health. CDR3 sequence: CASSMGRNQPQHF. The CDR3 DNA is TGTGCCAGTAGTATGGGCAGGAATCAGCCCCAGCATTTT.